This TCR beta chain appears in the sequencing data of a study of a mutant IDH1 vaccine in newly diagnosed glioma. In the study overall: Radiotherapy, temozolomide, or both had been given previously, and both were given to most.

Assay used: immunoSEQ multiplex PCR; TCRdb lists only in-frame clones, some missing. The table records roughly 68,000 clones, under 85% of them present only once. The germline V gene encodes CDR1 DFQATT and CDR2 SNEGSKA (reference sequence). The CDR3 is 11 amino acids. Trimming pared 3 bases from V and 8 bases from J, leaving 10 bases between. Sample time point: week 35, safety follow-up. In every dose of vaccine, 300 ug of mutant IDH1 20-mer peptide was given alongside topical imiquimod. Patients had eight vaccinations, in weeks 1, 3, 5, 7, 11, 15, 19 and 23. Findings and limits, study-wide: Most patients, roughly 92%, showed vaccine-induced immune responses. Seemingly, pseudoprogression had no relation to changes in the top peripheral T cell clonotypes.

On this clone itself: What it recognizes is unknown.

Sequencing used PBMCs, obtained from a glioma patient whose treatment included an IDH1 peptide vaccine. This chain uses TRBV20-1 with TRBJ1-2, with D hard to call. The TCR was taken from a man aged 45 to 65 with glioma. CDR3 sequence reads: CSASLQRGYTF. DNA for the CDR3: TGCAGTGCTAGCCTACAGAGAGGCTACACCTTC.